This T cell receptor beta chain was documented in a study of CD8 T cells in Susac syndrome. About 0.5 to 1 ug RNA was reverse transcribed with random hexamers. TCRdb itself ran the immunoSEQ multiplex PCR reads through MiXCR, one entry per CDR3 protein. The table records some 200,000 distinct CDR3 sequences, 75% to 95% of them present only once. CDR1 and CDR2 (germline): LGHDT, YNNKEL (reference sequence). The CDR3 covers 12 residues. V was cut by 0 bases and J by 6 bases, with 2 bases left in between. This TCR came from a human donor with Susac syndrome. This sequence joins TRBV3-1 and TRBJ1-4, with D unclear. Specimen: CD4+ T cells from PBMCs. CDR3 region: CASSQEYEKLFF. CDR3 nucleotides: TGTGCCAGCAGCCAAGAGTATGAAAAACTGTTTTTT.